The clone carrying this T cell receptor beta chain was found many times. Its antigen is still unknown. Sequencing ends 3 residues short of the CDR3 end; the germline J gene provides the rest. Donors gave about 5 to 8.5 ml heparinized peripheral whole blood. This entry belongs to a study of T cell clonality in common variable immunodeficiency. Study-level points and caveats: CVID subjects had higher TCRbeta clonality than healthy controls, most marked in about a third. What drives increased CVID clonality needs T cell subpopulation sequencing.

The CDR3 is 14 residues long. The germline CDR1 and CDR2 sequences are LNHDA and SQIVND (reference sequence). Sequencing was performed with immunoSEQ multiplex PCR; in TCRdb, only in-frame clones are kept and a portion is missing. The profile covers tens of thousands of clones, none occurring a single time. The sequenced material came from peripheral blood mononuclear cells. This TCR came from a person between 18 and 75 years old in good health. The chain recombines TRBV19 with TRBJ1-2; 7 bases match TRBD1. CDR3 amino acids: CASTEGQQAIGYTF. The sequenced part of the CDR3 DNA is TGTGCCAGTACCGAGGGACAGCAGGCTATCGGC.